What follows are 2 T cell receptor beta chains derived from one specimen sequenced in a study of cytomegalovirus exposure and HLA in healthy donors (dated by TCRdb to 2016 to 2017). Libraries came from the immunoSEQ multiplex PCR assay. This immuneACCESS table, as held by TCRdb, lists in-frame sequences with V and J called but not all clones. Of the missing ones, under half trace to an unresolved V gene in checked studies; the others have no known cause. The sample has some 150,000 clones on record, about 89% of them singletons. The leading ten clones occupy 2.5% to 4% of the sample. Sequencing input: PBMCs. Receptors were obtained from a woman in her late teens or twenties in good health and CMV-seropositive.

V and J are TRBV9 and TRBJ2-3; no clear D gene. The length of the CDR3 is 14 residues. V lost 0 bases and J 6 bases, leaving 11 bases between the germline ends. Germline CDR1 and CDR2: SGDLS and YYNGEE. For the CDR3, the DNA is TGTGCCAGCAGCGTAGGAACTCCCCCTGATACGCAGTATTTT. It codes for CASSVGTPPDTQYF.

V usage is TRBV4-3 and J usage is TRBJ2-6; 13 bases line up with TRBD2. The CDR3 covers 19 residues. Germline CDR1 and CDR2: LGHNA and YSLEER. Germline trimming cut 0 bases from V and 4 bases from J; bases unmatched to any gene: 6. The CDR3 here is CASSQDRLAGGSGANVLTF. In DNA, the CDR3 is TGCGCCAGCAGCCAAGATAGACTAGCGGGAGGTTCCGGGGCCAACGTCCTGACTTTC.